These T cell receptor beta chains were read from a single sample in a study of identical twins. TCRdb analysed the 5' RACE reads with MiXCR anew, one entry per CDR3 protein. The profile covers some 570,000 distinct CDR3 sequences, with approximately 20% appearing a single time and more than 0.4% taken by the ten largest. The same data also contributed to another study, on yellow fever vaccine responses in identical twins.

Sequences were obtained from CD4+ T cells sorted from blood. Receptors originate from a woman younger than 30 in good health. CDR3s include the opening cysteine and the closing phenylalanine or tryptophan. A D gene is named only where the DNA matches it firmly. Clone size appears in some rows only: once, few, many, or a class for an expanded clone.

V,D,size,J,DNA,CDR3
TRBV27,TRBD1,NA,TRBJ2-5,TGTGCCAGCACTACGCGTCGGGGGACAGGAGAGACCCAGTACTTC,CASTTRRGTGETQYF
TRBV5-6,NA,NA,TRBJ1-4,TGTGCCAGCAGCTTAGGTCGGAATGAAAAACTGTTTTTT,CASSLGRNEKLFF
TRBV6-1,NA,few,TRBJ2-7,TGTGCCAGCAGGGAGGGGGCAAGGTACGAGCAGTACTTC,CASREGARYEQYF
TRBV5-1,NA,NA,TRBJ2-5,TGCGCCAGCAGCTTTCGTATTCGGAACCGGAATAATTTGGAGACCCAGTACTTC,CASSFRIRNRNNLETQYF
TRBV18,NA,NA,TRBJ1-3,TGTGCCAGCTCATTCTACTCTGGAAACACCATATATTTT,CASSFYSGNTIYF
TRBV20-1,NA,many,TRBJ1-5,TGCAGTGCTAGAGGCGGGGGCAATCAGCCCCAGCATTTT,CSARGGGNQPQHF
TRBV9,TRBD1,few,TRBJ2-2,TGTGCCAGCAGCCCCCAGGGGGAGAGTTTCCCCGGGGAGCTGTTTTTT,CASSPQGESFPGELFF
TRBV6-1,TRBD1,NA,TRBJ2-1,TGTGCCAGCAGTATGGGACCGACAGGGGATTCCTCCTACAATGAGCAGTTCTTC,CASSMGPTGDSSYNEQFF
TRBV24-1,NA,few,TRBJ2-1,TGTGCCACCTCATCGGTTCGATCGGGTAGCTCCTACAATGAGCAGTTCTTC,CATSSVRSGSSYNEQFF
TRBV20-1,NA,NA,TRBJ2-1,TGCAGTGCTAGCGAGCCGGTATCCTACAATGAGCAGTTCTTC,CSASEPVSYNEQFF
TRBV29-1,TRBD1,NA,TRBJ2-1,TGCAGCGTTGGCACGACAGGGGGTGAGCAGTTCTTC,CSVGTTGGEQFF
TRBV20-1,TRBD1,few,TRBJ1-2,TGCAGTGCTAAGACGACAGGGGGCTATGGCTACACCTTC,CSAKTTGGYGYTF
TRBV2,NA,NA,TRBJ2-3,TGTGCCAGCATAGTCGAGGCAGGAGCTAGCACAGATACGCAGTATTTT,CASIVEAGASTDTQYF
TRBV5-1,TRBD2,few,TRBJ2-1,TGCGCCAGCAGGGGGACTATCCAGGACAATGAGCAGTTCTTC,CASRGTIQDNEQFF
TRBV20-1,NA,few,TRBJ2-7,TGCAGTGCTAGGGGCCGGGACGTCGGCATCCACGAGCAGTACTTC,CSARGRDVGIHEQYF
TRBV12-3/TRBV12-4,NA,many,TRBJ1-5,TGTGCCAGCAGTTCTGCGGATAGCAATCAGCCCCAGCATTTT,CASSSADSNQPQHF
TRBV3-1,NA,few,TRBJ1-1,TGTGCCAGCAGCCAAGGGGGGTCCCTTTCACGGACTGAAGCTTTCTTT,CASSQGGSLSRTEAFF
TRBV5-1,TRBD2,NA,TRBJ2-1,TGCGCCAGCAGCCCCGGACTAGCGGATGAGCAGTTCTTC,CASSPGLADEQFF
TRBV5-1,TRBD2,few,TRBJ2-1,TGCGCCAGCAGCTTGCGGCTGGGGTCTAGCGGGATTGAGCAGTTCTTC,CASSLRLGSSGIEQFF
TRBV20-1,TRBD2,NA,TRBJ2-7,TGCAGTGCTACGCGGACTAGCGGGAGGGTAGCCTACGAGCAGTACTTC,CSATRTSGRVAYEQYF
TRBV24-1,TRBD1,few,TRBJ2-5,TGTGCCACCAGTCAACAGGGGCCGCTCAGAGAGACCCAGTACTTC,CATSQQGPLRETQYF
TRBV19,TRBD2,NA,TRBJ2-3,TGTGCCAGTAGTGTCCGGACTAGATCAGATACGCAGTATTTT,CASSVRTRSDTQYF
TRBV12-3/TRBV12-4,TRBD2,many,TRBJ2-1,TGTGCCAGCAGATCGGGACTAGTTCTCCATGAGCAGTTCTTC,CASRSGLVLHEQFF
TRBV4-1,TRBD1,few,TRBJ1-1,TGCGCCAGCAGAAGTCCGGGACAGAGGGACACTGAAGCTTTCTTT,CASRSPGQRDTEAFF
TRBV3-1,TRBD1,NA,TRBJ2-2,TGTGCCAGCAGCCAGGGACAGGAGGAGCTGTTTTTT,CASSQGQEELFF
TRBV28,NA,NA,TRBJ1-5,TGTGCCAGCAGTGCGGGGTACCAGCCCCAGCATTTT,CASSAGYQPQHF
TRBV7-7,TRBD2,few,TRBJ2-5,TGTGCCAGCAGCTTACTAGCGGGAGGGCCGCTTCCACGGGAGACCCAGTACTTC,CASSLLAGGPLPRETQYF
TRBV6-5,NA,NA,TRBJ2-2,TGTGCCAGCAGTTACTCGACCCGGAAGGAGACGTCCAAGCTGTTTTTT,CASSYSTRKETSKLFF
TRBV5-1,NA,few,TRBJ1-2,TGCGCCAGCAGCTTGGCTAGTTTCTCCAACTATGGCTACACCTTC,CASSLASFSNYGYTF
TRBV29-1,NA,few,TRBJ2-7,TGCAGCGTCCGGGACACTGACTACGAGCAGTACTTC,CSVRDTDYEQYF
TRBV27,TRBD1,NA,TRBJ1-6,TGTGCCAGCACCAAAATATTGGGACAGGGGGTTCGTTCACCCCTCCACTTT,CASTKILGQGVRSPLHF
TRBV5-1,NA,NA,TRBJ2-5,TGCGCCAGCAGCTCACAAAACCAAGAGACCCAGTACTTC,CASSSQNQETQYF
TRBV5-1,NA,NA,TRBJ2-5,TGCGCCAGCAGCTTGACACAGCAAGAGACCCAGTACTTC,CASSLTQQETQYF
TRBV20-1,NA,NA,TRBJ2-3,TGCAGTGCTAGAGGAAGGGACAACACAGATACGCAGTATTTT,CSARGRDNTDTQYF
TRBV3-1,NA,few,TRBJ2-7,TGTGCCAGCAGCTCGTCGAAGACAGGACTTTACTACGAGCAGTACTTC,CASSSSKTGLYYEQYF
TRBV27,TRBD2,few,TRBJ2-4,TGTGCCAGCAGTTCCCTAGCGGGGGGAGACATTCAGTACTTC,CASSSLAGGDIQYF
TRBV5-1,NA,NA,TRBJ2-7,TGCGCCAGCCGGAGTTATGGCGGCTCCTACGAGCAGTACTTC,CASRSYGGSYEQYF
TRBV3-1,NA,NA,TRBJ1-5,TGTGCCAGCAGCCAAGATGGCAAAGTCGTTCTGCATTTT,CASSQDGKVVLHF